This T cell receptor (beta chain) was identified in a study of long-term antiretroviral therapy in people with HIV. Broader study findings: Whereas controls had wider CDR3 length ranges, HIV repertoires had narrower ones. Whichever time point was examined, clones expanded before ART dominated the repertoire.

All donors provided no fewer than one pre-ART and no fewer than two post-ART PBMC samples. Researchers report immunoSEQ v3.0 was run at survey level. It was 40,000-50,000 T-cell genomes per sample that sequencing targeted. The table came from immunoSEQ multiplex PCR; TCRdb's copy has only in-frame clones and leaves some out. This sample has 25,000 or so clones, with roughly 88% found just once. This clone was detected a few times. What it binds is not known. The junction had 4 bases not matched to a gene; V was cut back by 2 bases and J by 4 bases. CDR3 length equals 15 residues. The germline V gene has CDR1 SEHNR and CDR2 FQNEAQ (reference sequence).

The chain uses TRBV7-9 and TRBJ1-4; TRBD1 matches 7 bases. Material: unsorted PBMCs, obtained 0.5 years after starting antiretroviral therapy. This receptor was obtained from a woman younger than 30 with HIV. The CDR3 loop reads CASSLLGTVNEKLFF. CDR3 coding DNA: TGTGCCAGCAGCTTACTGGGGACAGTTAATGAAAAACTGTTTTTT. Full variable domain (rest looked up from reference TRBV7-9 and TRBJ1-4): DTGVSQNPRHKITKRGQNVTFRCDPISEHNRLYWYRQTLGQGPEFLTYFQNEAQLEKSRLLSDRFSAERPKGSFSTLEIQRTEQGDSAMYLCASSLLGTVNEKLFFGSGTQLSVL.